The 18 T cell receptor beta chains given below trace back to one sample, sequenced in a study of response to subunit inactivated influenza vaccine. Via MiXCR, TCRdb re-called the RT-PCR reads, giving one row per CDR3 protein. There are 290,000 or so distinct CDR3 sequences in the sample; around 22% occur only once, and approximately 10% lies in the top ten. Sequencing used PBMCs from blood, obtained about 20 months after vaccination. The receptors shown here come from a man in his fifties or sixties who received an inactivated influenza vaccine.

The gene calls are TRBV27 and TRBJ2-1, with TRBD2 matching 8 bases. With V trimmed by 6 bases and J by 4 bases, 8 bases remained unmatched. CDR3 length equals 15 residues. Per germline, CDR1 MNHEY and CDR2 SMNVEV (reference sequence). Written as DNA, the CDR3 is TGTGCCAGCAGCCCCACTAGCGGACCTTACAATGAGCAGTTCTTC. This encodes CASSPTSGPYNEQFF.

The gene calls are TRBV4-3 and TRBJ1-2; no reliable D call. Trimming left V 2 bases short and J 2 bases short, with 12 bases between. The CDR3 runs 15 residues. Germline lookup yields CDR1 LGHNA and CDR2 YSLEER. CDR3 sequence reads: CASSQQATGNYGYTF. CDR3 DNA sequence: TGCGCCAGCAGCCAACAGGCTACCGGGAACTATGGCTACACCTTC.

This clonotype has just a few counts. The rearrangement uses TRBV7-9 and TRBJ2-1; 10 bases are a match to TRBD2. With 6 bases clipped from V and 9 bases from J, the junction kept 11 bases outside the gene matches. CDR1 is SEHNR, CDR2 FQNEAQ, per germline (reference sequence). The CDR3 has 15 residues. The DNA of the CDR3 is TGTGCCAGCAGAAGGGCCGGGACTAGCGTCAGTGAGCAGTTCTTC. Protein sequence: CASRRAGTSVSEQFF. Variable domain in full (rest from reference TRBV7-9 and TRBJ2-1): DTGVSQNPRHKITKRGQNVTFRCDPISEHNRLYWYRQTLGQGPEFLTYFQNEAQLEKSRLLSDRFSAERPKGSFSTLEIQRTEQGDSAMYLCASRRAGTSVSEQFFGPGTRLTVL.

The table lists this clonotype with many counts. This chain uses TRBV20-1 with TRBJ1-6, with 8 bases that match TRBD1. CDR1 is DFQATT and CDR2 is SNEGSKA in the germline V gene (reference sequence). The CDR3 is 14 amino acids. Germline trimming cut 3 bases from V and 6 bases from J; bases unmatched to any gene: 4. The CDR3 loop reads CSASRQGPNSPLHF. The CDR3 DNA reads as TGCAGTGCTAGCCGACAGGGGCCTAATTCACCCCTCCACTTT.

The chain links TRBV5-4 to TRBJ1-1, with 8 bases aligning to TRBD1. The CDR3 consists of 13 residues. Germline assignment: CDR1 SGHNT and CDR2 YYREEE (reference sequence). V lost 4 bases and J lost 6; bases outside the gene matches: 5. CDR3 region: CASSLGTGPEAFF. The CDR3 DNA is TGTGCCAGCAGCCTCGGGACAGGTCCTGAAGCTTTCTTT. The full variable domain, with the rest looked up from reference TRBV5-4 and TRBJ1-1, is ETGVTQSPTHLIKTRGQQVTLRCSSQSGHNTVSWYQQALGQGPQFIFQYYREEENGRGNFPPRFSGLQFPNYSSELNVNALELDDSALYLCASSLGTGPEAFFGQGTRLTVV.

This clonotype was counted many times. The CDR3 region is CASSLAGTNPGTEAFF. For the CDR3, the DNA is TGCGCCAGCAGCTTGGCGGGGACAAATCCGGGGACTGAAGCTTTCTTT. V usage is TRBV5-1 and J usage is TRBJ1-1; the D gene is possibly TRBD1 (6 bases). V was cut by 0 bases and J by 5 bases, with 17 bases left in between. Germline CDR1 SGHRS, CDR2 YFSETQ. This CDR3 has 16 amino acids.

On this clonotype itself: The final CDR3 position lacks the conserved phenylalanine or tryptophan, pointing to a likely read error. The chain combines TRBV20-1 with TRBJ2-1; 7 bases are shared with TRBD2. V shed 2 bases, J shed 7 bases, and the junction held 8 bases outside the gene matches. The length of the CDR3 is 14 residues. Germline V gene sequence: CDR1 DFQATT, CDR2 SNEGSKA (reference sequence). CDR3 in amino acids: CSARSGNNKNEQFS. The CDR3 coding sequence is TGCAGTGCTAGAAGCGGGAATAACAAGAATGAGCAGTTCTCC.

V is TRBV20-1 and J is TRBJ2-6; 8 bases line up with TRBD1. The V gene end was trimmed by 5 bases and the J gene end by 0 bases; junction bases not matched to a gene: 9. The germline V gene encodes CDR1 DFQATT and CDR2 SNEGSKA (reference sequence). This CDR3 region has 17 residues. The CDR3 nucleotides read TGCAGTGCTCCGCGGGACAGGCAAAACTCTGGGGCCAACGTCCTGACTTTC. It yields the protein CSAPRDRQNSGANVLTF.

This CDR3 is CASSFGLAGSYNEQFF. Written as DNA, the CDR3 is TGTGCCAGCAGCTTCGGACTAGCGGGATCCTACAATGAGCAGTTCTTC. This chain connects TRBV5-4 to TRBJ2-1; 12 bases line up with TRBD2. V dropped 2 bases and J dropped 1; count of bases not matched to a gene: 1. The CDR3 spans 16 residues. Germline V gene lookup returns CDR1 SGHNT and CDR2 YYREEE (reference sequence).

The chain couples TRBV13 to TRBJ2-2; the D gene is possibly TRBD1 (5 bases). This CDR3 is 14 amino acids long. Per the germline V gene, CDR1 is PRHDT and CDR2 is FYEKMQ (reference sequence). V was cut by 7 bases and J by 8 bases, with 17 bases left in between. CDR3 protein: CASTNQNRRGELFF. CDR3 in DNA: TGTGCCAGCACCAACCAAAACAGGCGGGGGGAGCTGTTTTTT.

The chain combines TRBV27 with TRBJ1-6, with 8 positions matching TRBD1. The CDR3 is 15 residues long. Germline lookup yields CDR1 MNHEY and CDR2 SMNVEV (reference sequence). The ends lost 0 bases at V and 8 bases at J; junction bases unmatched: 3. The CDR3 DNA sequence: TGTGCCAGCAGTTTATCAGGGACAGGATATTCACCCCTCCACTTT. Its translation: CASSLSGTGYSPLHF.

CDR3 in DNA: TGCAGCGTTTCACGGGTGGACTCGGTCAATGAGCAGTTCTTC. Translation: CSVSRVDSVNEQFF. V is TRBV29-1 and J is TRBJ2-1, with D perhaps matching TRBD2 (5 bases). Trimming cost V 5 bases and J 6 bases, with 17 bases left between them. The CDR3 is made up of 14 amino acids. Germline CDR1 reads SQVTM; CDR2 reads ANQGSEA.

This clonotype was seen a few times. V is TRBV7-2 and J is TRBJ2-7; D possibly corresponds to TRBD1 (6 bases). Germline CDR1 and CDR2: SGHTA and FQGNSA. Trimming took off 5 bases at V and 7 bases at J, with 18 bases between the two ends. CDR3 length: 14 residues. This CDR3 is CASSMGHRVGEQYF. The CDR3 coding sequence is TGTGCCAGCAGCATGGGACACCGAGTTGGTGAGCAGTACTTC.

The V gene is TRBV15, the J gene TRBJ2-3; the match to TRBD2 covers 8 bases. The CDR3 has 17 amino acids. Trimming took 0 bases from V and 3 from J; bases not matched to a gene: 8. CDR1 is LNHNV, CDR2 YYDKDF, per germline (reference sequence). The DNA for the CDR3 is TGTGCCACCAGCAGAGATTTTGAAGCGGGAGTTACAGATACGCAGTATTTT. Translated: CATSRDFEAGVTDTQYF.

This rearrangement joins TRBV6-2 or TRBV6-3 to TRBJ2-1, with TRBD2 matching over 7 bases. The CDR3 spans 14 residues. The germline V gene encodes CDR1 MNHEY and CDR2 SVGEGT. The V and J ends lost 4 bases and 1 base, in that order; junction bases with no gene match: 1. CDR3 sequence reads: CASSSSGSYNEQFF. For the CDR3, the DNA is TGTGCCAGCAGTTCTAGCGGATCCTACAATGAGCAGTTCTTC.

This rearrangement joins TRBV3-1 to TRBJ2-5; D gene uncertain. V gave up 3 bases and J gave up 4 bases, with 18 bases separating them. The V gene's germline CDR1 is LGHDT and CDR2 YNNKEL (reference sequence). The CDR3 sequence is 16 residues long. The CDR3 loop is CASSHGLKAISETQYF. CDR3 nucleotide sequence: TGTGCCAGCAGCCATGGCCTAAAGGCAATATCAGAGACCCAGTACTTC.

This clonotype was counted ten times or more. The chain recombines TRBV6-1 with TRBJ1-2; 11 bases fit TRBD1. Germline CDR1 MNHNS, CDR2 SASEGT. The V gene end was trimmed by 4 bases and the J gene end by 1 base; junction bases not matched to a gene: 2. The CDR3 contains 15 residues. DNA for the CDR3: TGTGCCAGCAGTGGAGGGACAGGGGGTAACTATGGCTACACCTTC. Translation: CASSGGTGGNYGYTF.

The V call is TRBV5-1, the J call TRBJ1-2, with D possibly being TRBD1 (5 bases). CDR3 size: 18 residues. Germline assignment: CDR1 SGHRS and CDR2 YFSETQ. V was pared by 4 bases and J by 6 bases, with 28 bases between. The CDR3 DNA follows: TGCGCCAGCAGCACCAACAGGAACTTCAGGACTGGTTTTGATGGCTACACCTTC. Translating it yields CASSTNRNFRTGFDGYTF.